Sequencing of this T cell receptor beta chain was carried out in a study of radiotherapy plus CTLA-4 blockade in lung cancer. Turning to the study itself: Objective responses were documented in over 15% of patients, with disease control in 25% to 35%. General study findings and limits: There was expansion of tumor-derived TCR clones in blood after radiotherapy plus ipilimumab. Early clone dynamics of blood T cells, plus interferon-beta, reportedly predicted response best.

The CDR3 totals 15 residues. Germline CDR1 and CDR2: SGHRS and YFSETQ. After removal of 4 bases from V and 3 bases from J, the junction contained 8 bases not matched to a gene. Method: immunoSEQ multiplex PCR; TCRdb's copy keeps in-frame clones and lacks some. Of about 100,000 clones in the sample, around 82% were seen once. Each patient with chemo-refractory metastatic non-small-cell lung cancer was treated with focal radiation plus CTLA-4 blockade using ipilimumab. As concerns this clone: Its antigen is still unknown.

Source: peripheral blood, taken from a patient treated with radiotherapy plus ipilimumab. This clonotype was obtained from a human donor with non-small cell lung cancer who had stable disease on radiotherapy plus ipilimumab. This chain uses TRBV5-1 with TRBJ2-3; 7 bases map to TRBD1. CDR3 DNA: TGCGCCAGCAGCGGGCAAGACAGGGCTACAGATACGCAGTATTTT. It is translated as CASSGQDRATDTQYF.